A selection of T cell receptor beta chains follows, all from one sample in a study of radiotherapy plus CTLA-4 blockade in lung cancer. The table came from immunoSEQ multiplex PCR; TCRdb's copy has only in-frame clones and leaves some out. The table includes 40,000 to 45,000 clones, about 70% detected once. The source material was peripheral blood, sampled from a patient treated with radiotherapy plus ipilimumab. These receptors originate from a human donor with non-small cell lung cancer who had stable disease on radiotherapy plus ipilimumab. The CDR3 runs from the conserved cysteine through the conserved F or W. Each record gives: V gene, J gene, CDR3 length, D gene, CDR3 protein, CDR3 DNA. D genes are given only for firm matches.

V gene: TRBV28; J gene: TRBJ2-3; CDR3 length: 14; D gene: .; CDR3 protein: CASSLAALADTQYF; CDR3 DNA: TGTGCCAGCAGTTTGGCTGCCCTGGCAGATACGCAGTATTTT
V gene: TRBV7-3; J gene: TRBJ2-5; CDR3 length: 15; D gene: .; CDR3 protein: CASSLLGQRQETQYF; CDR3 DNA: TGTGCCAGCAGCTTGCTTGGCCAGAGGCAAGAGACCCAGTACTTC
V gene: TRBV7-9; J gene: TRBJ1-6; CDR3 length: 16; D gene: TRBD1; CDR3 protein: CASSRLLRQGNSPLHF; CDR3 DNA: TGTGCCAGCAGCCGTCTCTTGAGACAGGGAAATTCACCCCTCCACTTT
V gene: TRBV5-1; J gene: TRBJ2-1; CDR3 length: 15; D gene: .; CDR3 protein: CASSLDEPRYNEQFF; CDR3 DNA: TGCGCCAGCAGCTTGGACGAGCCTAGGTACAATGAGCAGTTCTTC
V gene: TRBV6-5; J gene: TRBJ2-5; CDR3 length: 13; D gene: .; CDR3 protein: CASSLGNQETQYF; CDR3 DNA: TGTGCCAGCAGTCTCGGGAACCAAGAGACCCAGTACTTC
V gene: TRBV25-1; J gene: TRBJ1-2; CDR3 length: 15; D gene: TRBD1; CDR3 protein: CASSESSGGSYGYTF; CDR3 DNA: TGTGCCAGCAGTGAATCGTCAGGGGGAAGCTATGGCTACACCTTC
V gene: TRBV5-1; J gene: TRBJ2-7; CDR3 length: 16; D gene: TRBD1; CDR3 protein: CASSLATGTLSYEQYF; CDR3 DNA: TGCGCCAGCAGCTTGGCGACAGGGACCCTATCGTACGAGCAGTACTTC
V gene: TRBV2; J gene: TRBJ1-2; CDR3 length: 14; D gene: .; CDR3 protein: CASRQQGTNYGYTF; CDR3 DNA: TGTGCCAGCCGTCAACAGGGAACCAACTATGGCTACACCTTC
V gene: TRBV6-1; J gene: TRBJ2-3; CDR3 length: 13; D gene: TRBD2; CDR3 protein: CASELAVTDTQYF; CDR3 DNA: TGTGCCAGCGAGCTAGCGGTCACAGATACGCAGTATTTT
V gene: TRBV5-1; J gene: TRBJ1-4; CDR3 length: 14; D gene: .; CDR3 protein: CASSLEQGREKLFF; CDR3 DNA: TGCGCCAGCAGCTTGGAGCAGGGTAGGGAAAAACTGTTTTTT